The sequence of this TCR beta chain was determined in a study of T cell repertoires in cytomegalovirus infection. Germline V gene data show CDR1 as SGHVS and CDR2 as FQNEAQ. This CDR3 comprises 13 residues. Deletions cut 5 bases from V and 4 bases from J, with 9 bases between. Each CDR3 protein is one row after TCRdb ran MiXCR on the reads. Of 250,000 to 300,000 distinct CDR3 sequences listed, about 18% were seen once; the top ten hold around 43%. This TCR came from a human donor in good health (CMV status not recorded). Some clones in this sample may be carry-over from other donors' samples. This chain connects TRBV7-8 to TRBJ1-5; weak D call: TRBD1 (6 bases). The sample was CD8+ T cells from PBMCs. CDR3 in amino acids: CASSIGQNQPQHF. The CDR3 region has the DNA TGTGCCAGCAGCATAGGACAGAATCAGCCCCAGCATTTT. The full variable domain, rest sourced from reference TRBV7-8 and TRBJ1-5, is GAGVSQSPRYKVAKRGQDVALRCDPISGHVSLFWYQQALGQGPEFLTYFQNEAQLDKSGLPSDRFFAERPEGSVSTLKIQRTQQEDSAVYLCASSIGQNQPQHFGDGTRLSIL.